These T cell receptor beta chains were read from a single sample in a study of blood T cells in healthy people across ages. TCRdb re-called the 5' RACE reads with MiXCR, one entry per CDR3 protein. Of about 1,500,000 distinct CDR3 sequences detected, approximately 30% appear once; the ten largest clones hold 7.7%. The sequencing input was blood. The receptors originated from a woman in her 30s in good health. Both conserved end residues are trimmed from each CDR3.

v_call,cdr3_length,j_call,cdr3_aa
TRBV19,12,TRBJ1-2,ASSIDRGGYGYT
TRBV5-1,11,TRBJ1-1,ASGGETDTEAF
TRBV11-2,15,TRBJ1-2,ASSLDSSGGRGYGYT
TRBV2,19,TRBJ2-1,ASSERGLAGMALYGKHEQF
TRBV15,14,TRBJ1-3,ATSTASGFSGNTIY
TRBV3-1,15,TRBJ2-7,ASSQPETSGTSYEQY
TRBV16,11,TRBJ1-6,ANSQSMDSPLH
TRBV9,11,TRBJ2-1,ASSVVGENEQF
TRBV4-1,14,TRBJ1-2,ASSQAGTALNYGYT
TRBV5-1,11,TRBJ2-3,ASSSPSPDTQY
TRBV10-2,11,TRBJ2-5,ASSEPGQETQY
TRBV4-3,10,TRBJ2-1,ASSQGPEEQF
TRBV10-3,14,TRBJ2-3,AISEHGAMVVDTQY
TRBV21-1,13,TRBJ2-2,ASSKGNWATGELF
TRBV10-1,13,TRBJ2-5,ASSLGGPEEKTQY
TRBV21-1,14,TRBJ2-7,TSSKGAGQSSYEQY
TRBV5-1,11,TRBJ2-3,ASNGSPTDTQY
TRBV27,14,TRBJ2-1,ASRNGGPHSYNEQF
TRBV5-1,10,TRBJ2-7,ASHKGNNEQY
TRBV20-1,14,TRBJ2-7,SARTTYAGLVYEQY
TRBV18,12,TRBJ1-1,ASSRGVPGTEAF
TRBV6-1,11,TRBJ2-7,ANRVEKTYEQY
TRBV20-1,13,TRBJ2-1,SAKAATAEKETQF
TRBV7-8,14,TRBJ1-4,ASSAGQGGPNEKLF
TRBV5-6,13,TRBJ1-2,ASSFGETGSYGYT
TRBV11-2,14,TRBJ2-4,ASSPLGVGRINIQY
TRBV20-1,14,TRBJ2-5,SARTRDSTGGETQY